This record covers a single TCR beta chain. Source study methods: Amplifying reference gene primers gave estimates of nucleated cell counts. The assay was immunoSEQ multiplex PCR, and TCRdb's table has in-frame clones only and misses some. V, J and clone size derive from that table, while D and trimming were established from the DNA sequence. The table lists under 45,000 clones, approximately 80% of them singletons. The entry originates in a study of blood T cell repertoires in COVID-19. On the study more broadly: Both acute and convalescent COVID-19 samples were obtained from the United States, Italy and Spain. PBMCs, B-cell-depleted T cells, or T cells were the source of the cDNA or gDNA that made up the material.

CDR3 length equals 14 residues. With V trimmed by 7 bases and J by 0 bases, 2 bases remained unmatched. The germline V gene has CDR1 SGHRS and CDR2 YFSETQ. The chain carries TRBV5-1 and TRBJ2-2; 8 bases match TRBD2. The origin of this receptor is a human donor with acute or convalescent COVID-19. The donor label of this sample is uncertain. The source material was peripheral blood. CDR3 DNA sequence: TGCGCCAGCCGTAGCGGGACGAACACCGGGGAGCTGTTTTTT. It is translated as CASRSGTNTGELFF. Full variable domain (outside the CDR3, taken from reference TRBV5-1 and TRBJ2-2): KAGVTQTPRYLIKTRGQQVTLSCSPISGHRSVSWYQQTPGQGLQFLFEYFSETQRNKGNFPGRFSGRQFSNSRSEMNVSTLELGDSALYLCASRSGTNTGELFFGEGSRLTVL.